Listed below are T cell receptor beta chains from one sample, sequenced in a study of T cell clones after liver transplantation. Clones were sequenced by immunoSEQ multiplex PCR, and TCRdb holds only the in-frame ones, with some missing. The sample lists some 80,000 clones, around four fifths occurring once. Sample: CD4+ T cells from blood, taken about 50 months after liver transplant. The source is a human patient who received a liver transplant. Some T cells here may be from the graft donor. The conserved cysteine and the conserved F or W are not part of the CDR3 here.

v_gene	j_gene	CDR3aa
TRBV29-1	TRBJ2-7	SVRKQGVSEQY
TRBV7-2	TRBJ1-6	ASSWTGNSPLH
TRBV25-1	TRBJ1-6	ASSVIGFKHSPLH
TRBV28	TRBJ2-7	ASTTGDLGHYEQY
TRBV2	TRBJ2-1	ASKTSGSHNEQF
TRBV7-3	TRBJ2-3	ASSSRTSGGAGDTQY
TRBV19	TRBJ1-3	ASSMSARGSGNTIY
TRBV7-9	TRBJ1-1	ASSLFPGTEAF
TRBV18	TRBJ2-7	ASSKPTLGQTYEQY
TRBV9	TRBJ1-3	ASSVGKSSGNTIY
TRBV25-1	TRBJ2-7	ASSEISGKIDEQY
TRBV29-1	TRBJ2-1	SVGTGGAYNEQF
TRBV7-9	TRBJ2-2	ASSFPGDRPGGELF
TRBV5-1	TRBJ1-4	ASSYGNTEKLF
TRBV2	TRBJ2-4	ASVGLVKNIQY
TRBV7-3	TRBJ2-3	ASSYQSTGGFTDTQY
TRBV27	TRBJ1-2	ASSSGQGMAHT
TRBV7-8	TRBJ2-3	ASSLRTSGSRDTQY
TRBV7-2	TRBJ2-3	ASSFLGTDTDTQY
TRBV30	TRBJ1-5	AWSAGSDQPQH
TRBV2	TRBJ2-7	ASSADRGLYEQY
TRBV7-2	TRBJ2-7	ASSLQRGNYEQY
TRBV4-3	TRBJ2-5	ASSQDTGGSETQY
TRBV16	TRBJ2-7	ASSQGRGHPYEQY
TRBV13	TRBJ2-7	ASSRGDYEQY
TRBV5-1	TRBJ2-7	ASSLGRGGYEQY
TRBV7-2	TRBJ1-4	ASSPDRGDEKLF
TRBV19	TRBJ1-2	ASRTDRRGGYT
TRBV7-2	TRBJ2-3	ASSFESRAYTQY
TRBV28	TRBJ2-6	ASSSPGATGANVLT
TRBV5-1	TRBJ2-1	ASSLGQEDNEQF
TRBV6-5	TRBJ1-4	ASSQDRGQGEKLF